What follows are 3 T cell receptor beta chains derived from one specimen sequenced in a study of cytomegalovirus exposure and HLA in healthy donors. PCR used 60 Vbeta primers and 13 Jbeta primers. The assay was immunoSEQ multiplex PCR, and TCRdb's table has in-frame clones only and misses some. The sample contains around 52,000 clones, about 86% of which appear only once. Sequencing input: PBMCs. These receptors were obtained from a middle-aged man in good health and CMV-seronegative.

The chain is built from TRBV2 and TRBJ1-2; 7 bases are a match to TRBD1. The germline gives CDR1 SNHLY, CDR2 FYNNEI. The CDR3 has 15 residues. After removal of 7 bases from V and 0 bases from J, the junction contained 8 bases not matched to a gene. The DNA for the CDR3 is TGTGCCAGCAAACCGTTCGGACAGGCTAACTATGGCTACACCTTC. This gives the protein CASKPFGQANYGYTF.

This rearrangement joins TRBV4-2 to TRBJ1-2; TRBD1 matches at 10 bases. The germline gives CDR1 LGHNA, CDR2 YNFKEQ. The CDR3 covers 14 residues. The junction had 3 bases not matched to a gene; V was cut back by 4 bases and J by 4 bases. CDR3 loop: CASSPDRGFYGYTF. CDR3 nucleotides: TGTGCCAGCAGCCCGGACAGGGGGTTCTATGGCTACACCTTC.

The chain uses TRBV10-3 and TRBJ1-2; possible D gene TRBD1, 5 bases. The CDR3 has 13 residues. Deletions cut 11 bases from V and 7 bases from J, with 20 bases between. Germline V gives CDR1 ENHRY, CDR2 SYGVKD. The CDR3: CALHGAQGSGYTF. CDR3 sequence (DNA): TGTGCCCTCCACGGCGCCCAGGGAAGTGGCTACACCTTC.